In this sample, the clone carrying this T cell receptor (beta chain) turned up many times. The second PCR ran about 6 to 12 cycles with a sample-barcoded 5' primer and J-beta primers. TCRdb analysed the 5' RACE reads with MiXCR anew, one entry per CDR3 protein. This table has roughly 1.6 million distinct CDR3 sequences, 30% to 40% appearing once. This entry is derived from a study of blood T cells in healthy people across ages. CDR1 and CDR2 (germline): ENHRY, SYGVKD. The V end lost 0 bases, the J end lost 1 base, and 10 bases lay between the germline ends. CDR3 length equals 15 residues. Source material: blood. The TCR originated in a woman aged 25-40 years in good health. The V and J genes are TRBV10-3 and TRBJ2-7; TRBD2 might be the D (6 bases). CDR3 sequence reads: CAISESLGGSYEQYF. CDR3 in DNA: TGTGCCATCAGTGAGTCGCTCGGGGGTTCCTACGAGCAGTACTTC.